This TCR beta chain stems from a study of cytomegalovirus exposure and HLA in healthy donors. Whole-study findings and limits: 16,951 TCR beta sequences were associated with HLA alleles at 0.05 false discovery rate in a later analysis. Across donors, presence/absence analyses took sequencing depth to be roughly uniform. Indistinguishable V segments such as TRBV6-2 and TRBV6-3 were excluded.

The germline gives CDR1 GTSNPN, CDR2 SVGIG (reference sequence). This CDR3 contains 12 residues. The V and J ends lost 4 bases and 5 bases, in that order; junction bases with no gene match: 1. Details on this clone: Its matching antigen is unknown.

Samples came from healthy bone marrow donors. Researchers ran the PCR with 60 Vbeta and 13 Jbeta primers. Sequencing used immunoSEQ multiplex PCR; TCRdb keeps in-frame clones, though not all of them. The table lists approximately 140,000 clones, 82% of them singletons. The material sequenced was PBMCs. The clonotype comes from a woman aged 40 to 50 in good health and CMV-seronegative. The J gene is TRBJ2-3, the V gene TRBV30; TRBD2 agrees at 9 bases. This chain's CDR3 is CAWKTSGDTQYF. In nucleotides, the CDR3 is TGTGCCTGGAAGACTAGCGGAGATACGCAGTATTTT.